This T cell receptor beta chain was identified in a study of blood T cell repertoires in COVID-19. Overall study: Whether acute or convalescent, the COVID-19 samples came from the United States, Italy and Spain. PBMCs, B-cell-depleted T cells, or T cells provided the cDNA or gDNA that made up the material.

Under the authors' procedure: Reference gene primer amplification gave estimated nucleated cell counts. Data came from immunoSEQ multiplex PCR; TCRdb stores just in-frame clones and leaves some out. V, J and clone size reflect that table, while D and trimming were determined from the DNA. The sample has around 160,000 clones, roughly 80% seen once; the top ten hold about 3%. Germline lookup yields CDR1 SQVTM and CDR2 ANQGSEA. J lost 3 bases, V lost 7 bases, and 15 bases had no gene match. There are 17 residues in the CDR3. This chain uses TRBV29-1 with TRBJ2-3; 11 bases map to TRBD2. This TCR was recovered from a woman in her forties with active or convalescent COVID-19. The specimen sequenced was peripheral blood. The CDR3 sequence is CSARRSSGGIGTDTQYF. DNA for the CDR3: TGCAGCGCCAGACGCTCTAGCGGGGGGATTGGGACAGATACGCAGTATTTT.